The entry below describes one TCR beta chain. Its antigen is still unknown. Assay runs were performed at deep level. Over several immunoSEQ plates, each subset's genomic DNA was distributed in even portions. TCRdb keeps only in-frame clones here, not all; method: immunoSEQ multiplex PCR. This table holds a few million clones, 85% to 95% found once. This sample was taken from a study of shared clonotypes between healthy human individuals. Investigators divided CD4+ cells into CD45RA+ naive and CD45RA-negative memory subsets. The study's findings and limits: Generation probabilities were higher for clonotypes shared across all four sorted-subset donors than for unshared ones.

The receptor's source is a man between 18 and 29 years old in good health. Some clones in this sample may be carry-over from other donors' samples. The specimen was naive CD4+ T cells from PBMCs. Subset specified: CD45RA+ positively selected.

CDR3 coding DNA: TGTGCCTCCCTCCCGGCAGTGTATAGCAATCAGCCCCAGCATTTT. Translation gives CASLPAVYSNQPQHF. V usage is TRBV28 and J usage is TRBJ1-5; D gene unclear. The CDR3 is made up of 15 amino acids. Germline V gene data show CDR1 as MDHEN and CDR2 as SYDVKM. With 11 bases removed from V and 0 bases from J, the gap between germline ends came to 17 bases. The full variable domain, in which reference TRBV28 and TRBJ1-5 provide the parts outside the CDR3, is DVKVTQSSRYLVKRTGEKVFLECVQDMDHENMFWYRQDPGLGLRLIYFSYDVKMKEKGDIPEGYSVSREKKERFSLILESASTNQTSMYLCASLPAVYSNQPQHFGDGTRLSIL.